Each of the 11 T cell receptor beta chains below was sequenced from the same sample in a study of shared clonotypes between healthy human individuals. Sequenced by immunoSEQ multiplex PCR; TCRdb stores in-frame clones only, minus some. This table has some 300,000 clones, less than 85% appearing once. The sample comprised memory CD4+ T cells sorted from blood. Subset: CD45RA-negative fraction. These receptor sequences come from a man aged 30-40 years in good health.

The rearrangement links TRBV5-1 to TRBJ1-5; TRBD1 matches 10 bases. V lost 4 bases, J lost 2 bases, and 15 bases stayed unmatched. Germline CDR1 is SGHRS and CDR2 is YFSETQ. The CDR3 contains 19 residues. CDR3 DNA: TGCGCCAGCAGCCGGTCGGGACAGGGGATGGGGGTGGGCAATCAGCCCCAGCATTTT. It is translated as CASSRSGQGMGVGNQPQHF.

V is TRBV14 and J is TRBJ2-6, with D uncertain. V was cut by 1 base and J by 2 bases, with 6 bases left in between. Germline lookup yields CDR1 SGHDN and CDR2 FVKESK. There are 15 residues in the CDR3. The CDR3 bases are TGTGCCAGCAGCCAAGGGGCTGCTGGGGCCAACGTCCTGACTTTC. This encodes CASSQGAAGANVLTF.

This clone was detected only a few times. The chain combines TRBV18 with TRBJ2-6; the D call may be TRBD1 or TRBD2 (5 bases each). The CDR3 consists of 15 residues. Germline CDR1 and CDR2: KGHSH and LQKENI. V lost 8 bases and J lost 0, with 11 bases in between. The CDR3 coding sequence is TGTGCCAGCACCCCGGGGCCCTCTGGGGCCAACGTCCTGACTTTC. Protein sequence: CASTPGPSGANVLTF.

The chain couples TRBV27 to TRBJ2-1; 9 bases line up with TRBD1. The CDR3 contains 16 residues. Germline loops: CDR1 MNHEY, CDR2 SMNVEV (reference sequence). J gave up 4 bases and V 3 bases, and 7 bases lay outside the gene matches. CDR3 DNA sequence: TGTGCCAGCAGTTTCACCGGGACAGGGACTTACAATGAGCAGTTCTTC. Translating it yields CASSFTGTGTYNEQFF.

V usage is TRBV28 and J usage is TRBJ1-5, with 10 bases that match TRBD1. The CDR3 sequence is 14 residues long. V lost 7 bases, J lost 9 bases, and 9 bases stayed unmatched. CDR1 is MDHEN, CDR2 SYDVKM, per germline. Here the CDR3 DNA reads TGTGCCAGCACCGAGGGGGACAGGGGTTTGCCCCAGCATTTT. Translated, it gives CASTEGDRGLPQHF. Full variable domain (remainder filled in from reference TRBV28 and TRBJ1-5): DVKVTQSSRYLVKRTGEKVFLECVQDMDHENMFWYRQDPGLGLRLIYFSYDVKMKEKGDIPEGYSVSREKKERFSLILESASTNQTSMYLCASTEGDRGLPQHFGDGTRLSIL.

This rearrangement joins TRBV11-2 to TRBJ2-3, with unresolved D. Trimming stripped 3 bases from V and 2 bases from J, with 12 bases between. The CDR3 totals 15 residues. Germline lookup yields CDR1 SGHAT and CDR2 FQNNGV. This chain's CDR3 is CASSFSVGSTDTQYF. CDR3 DNA sequence: TGTGCCAGCAGCTTTAGTGTGGGCTCCACAGATACGCAGTATTTT.

The chain has TRBV11-2 and TRBJ1-2; possibly TRBD1 for D (6 bases). Deletions cut 4 bases from V and 4 bases from J, with 16 bases between. This CDR3 spans 15 amino acids. Germline V gene data show CDR1 as SGHAT and CDR2 as FQNNGV. In DNA, the CDR3 is TGTGCCAGCAGCTCGTCAGGGGCCCAAGTCTATGGCTACACCTTC. Translated, it gives CASSSSGAQVYGYTF.

This chain links TRBV7-9 with TRBJ1-2; D ambiguous. The germline CDR1 and CDR2 sequences are SEHNR and FQNEAQ (reference sequence). The CDR3 is 13 amino acids. Trimming removed 1 base from V and 4 bases from J, with 7 bases in between. CDR3 region: CASSLGLGYGYTF. The DNA of the CDR3 is TGTGCCAGCAGCTTAGGTCTAGGCTATGGCTACACCTTC. Using reference TRBV7-9 and TRBJ1-2 for the parts outside the CDR3, the full variable domain is DTGVSQNPRHKITKRGQNVTFRCDPISEHNRLYWYRQTLGQGPEFLTYFQNEAQLEKSRLLSDRFSAERPKGSFSTLEIQRTEQGDSAMYLCASSLGLGYGYTFGSGTRLTVV.

This clone was detected only once. The J gene is TRBJ2-7, the V gene TRBV19; no firm D call. V was shortened by 5 bases and J by 2 bases, with 10 bases between the two germline ends. Germline values: CDR1 LNHDA, CDR2 SQIVND (reference sequence). This CDR3 contains 13 residues. Here the CDR3 reads CASSPGPTYEQYF. The CDR3 DNA sequence: TGTGCCAGTAGTCCCGGGCCAACCTACGAGCAGTACTTC.

The chain combines TRBV5-6 with TRBJ2-3, with TRBD2 matching 13 bases. Per germline, CDR1 SGHDT and CDR2 YYEEEE. The CDR3 has 17 residues. J gave up 4 bases and V 4 bases, and 9 bases lay outside the gene matches. CDR3 nucleotides: TGTGCCAGCAGCCCCCCCGGACTAGCGGGAGCGGCAGATACGCAGTATTTT. Protein: CASSPPGLAGAADTQYF.

The chain's CDR3 is CASSQALYNEQFF. The DNA of the CDR3 is TGCGCCAGCAGCCAAGCACTTTACAATGAGCAGTTCTTC. V is TRBV4-3 and J is TRBJ2-1; the D is unclear. Trimming removed 1 base from V and 4 bases from J, with 5 bases in between. There are 13 residues in the CDR3. Germline lookup yields CDR1 LGHNA and CDR2 YSLEER.